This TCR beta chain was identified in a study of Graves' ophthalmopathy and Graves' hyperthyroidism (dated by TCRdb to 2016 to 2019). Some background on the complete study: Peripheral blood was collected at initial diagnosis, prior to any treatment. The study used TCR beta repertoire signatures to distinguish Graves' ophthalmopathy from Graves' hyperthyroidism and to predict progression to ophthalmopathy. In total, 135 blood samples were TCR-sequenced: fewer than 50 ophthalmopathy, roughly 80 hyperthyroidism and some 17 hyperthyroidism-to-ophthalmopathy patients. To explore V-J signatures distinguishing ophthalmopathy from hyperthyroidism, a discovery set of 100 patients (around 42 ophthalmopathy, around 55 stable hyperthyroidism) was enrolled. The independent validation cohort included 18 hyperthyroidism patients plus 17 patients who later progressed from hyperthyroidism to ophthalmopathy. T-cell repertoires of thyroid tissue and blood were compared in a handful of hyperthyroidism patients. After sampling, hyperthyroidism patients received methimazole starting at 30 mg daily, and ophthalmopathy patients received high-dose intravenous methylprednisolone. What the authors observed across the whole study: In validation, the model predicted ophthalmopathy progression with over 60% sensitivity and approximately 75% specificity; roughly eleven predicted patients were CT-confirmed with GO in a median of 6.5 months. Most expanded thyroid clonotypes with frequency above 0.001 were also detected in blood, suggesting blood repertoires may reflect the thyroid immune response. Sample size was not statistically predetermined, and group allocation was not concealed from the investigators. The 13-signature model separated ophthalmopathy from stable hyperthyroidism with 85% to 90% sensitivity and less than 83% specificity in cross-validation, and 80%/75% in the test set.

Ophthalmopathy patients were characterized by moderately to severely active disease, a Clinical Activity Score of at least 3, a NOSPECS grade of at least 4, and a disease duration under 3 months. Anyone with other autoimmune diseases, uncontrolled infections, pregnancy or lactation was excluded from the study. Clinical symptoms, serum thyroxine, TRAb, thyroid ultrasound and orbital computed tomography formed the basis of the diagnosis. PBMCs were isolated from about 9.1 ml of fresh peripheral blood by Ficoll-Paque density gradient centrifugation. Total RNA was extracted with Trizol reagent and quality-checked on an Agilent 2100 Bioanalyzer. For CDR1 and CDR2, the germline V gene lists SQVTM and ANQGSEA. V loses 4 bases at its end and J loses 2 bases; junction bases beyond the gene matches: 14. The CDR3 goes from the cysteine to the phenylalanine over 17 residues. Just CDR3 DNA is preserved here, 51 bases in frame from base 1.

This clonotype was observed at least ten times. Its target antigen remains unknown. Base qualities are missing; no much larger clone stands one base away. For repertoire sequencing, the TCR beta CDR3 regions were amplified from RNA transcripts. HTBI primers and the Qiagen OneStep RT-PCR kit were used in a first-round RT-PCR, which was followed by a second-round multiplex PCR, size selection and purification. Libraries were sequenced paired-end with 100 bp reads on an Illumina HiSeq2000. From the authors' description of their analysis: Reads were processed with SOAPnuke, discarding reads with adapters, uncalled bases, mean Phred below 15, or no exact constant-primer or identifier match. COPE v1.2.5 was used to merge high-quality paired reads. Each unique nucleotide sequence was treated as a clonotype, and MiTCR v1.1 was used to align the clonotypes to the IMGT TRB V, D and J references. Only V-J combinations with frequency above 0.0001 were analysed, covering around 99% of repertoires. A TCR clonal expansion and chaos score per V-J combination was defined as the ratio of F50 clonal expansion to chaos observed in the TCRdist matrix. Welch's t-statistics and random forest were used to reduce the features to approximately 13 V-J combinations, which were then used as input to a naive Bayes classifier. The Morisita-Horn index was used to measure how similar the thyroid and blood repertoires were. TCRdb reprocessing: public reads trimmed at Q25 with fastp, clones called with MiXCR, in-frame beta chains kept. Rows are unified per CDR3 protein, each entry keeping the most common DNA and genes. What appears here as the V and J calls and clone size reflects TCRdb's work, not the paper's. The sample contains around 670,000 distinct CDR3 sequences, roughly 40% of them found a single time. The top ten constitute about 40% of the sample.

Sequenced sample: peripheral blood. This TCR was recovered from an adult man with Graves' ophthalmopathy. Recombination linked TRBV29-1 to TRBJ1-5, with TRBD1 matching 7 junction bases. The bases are TGCAGCGTTGGTCGGAGGGGGCTATGTTTACGCAATCAGCCCCAGCATTTT. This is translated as CSVGRRGLCLRNQPQHF.